Given below is one T cell receptor beta chain in context. Its target is unknown. Germline loops: CDR1 SGHRS, CDR2 YFSETQ. The CDR3 length is 18 residues. The V end lost 4 bases, the J end lost 4 bases, and 26 bases lay between the germline ends. Points from the study as a whole: Tumor memory CD4+ T cell TCR gene usage clustered with blood and lymph node memory CD4+ cells and lymph node naive CD4+ cells. Tumor Treg TCRs overlapped most with tumor naive CD4+ cells.

TCRdb reanalysed the 5' RACE reads using MiXCR and keeps one entry per CDR3 protein. The sample lists about 43,000 distinct CDR3 sequences, around 23% occurring once. Treg sorting used a CD4+CD25+CD127-/low gate. The receptor comes from a female donor with breast cancer. The rearrangement joins TRBV5-1 to TRBJ1-1, with a tentative D call TRBD1 (5 bases). The source material was Tregs sorted from a lymph node. The CDR3 is CASSRLSISGRGSTEAFF. CDR3 nucleotides: TGCGCCAGCAGCCGACTCTCGATATCCGGGCGGGGGAGCACTGAAGCTTTCTTT.